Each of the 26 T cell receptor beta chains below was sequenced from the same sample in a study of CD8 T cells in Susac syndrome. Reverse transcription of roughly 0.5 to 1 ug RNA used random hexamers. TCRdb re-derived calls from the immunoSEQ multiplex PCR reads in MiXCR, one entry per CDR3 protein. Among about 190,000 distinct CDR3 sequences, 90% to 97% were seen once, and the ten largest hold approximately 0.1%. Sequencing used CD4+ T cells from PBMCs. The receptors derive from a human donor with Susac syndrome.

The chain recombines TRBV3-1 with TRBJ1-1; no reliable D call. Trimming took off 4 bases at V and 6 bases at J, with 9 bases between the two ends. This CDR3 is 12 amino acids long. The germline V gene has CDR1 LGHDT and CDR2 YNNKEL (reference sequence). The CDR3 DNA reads TGTGCCAGCAGCCCATACGGGGCTGAAGCTTTCTTT. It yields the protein CASSPYGAEAFF. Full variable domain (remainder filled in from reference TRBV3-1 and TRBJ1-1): DTAVSQTPKYLVTQMGNDKSIKCEQNLGHDTMYWYKQDSKKFLKIMFSYNNKELIINETVPNRFSPKSPDKAHLNLHINSLELGDSAVYFCASSPYGAEAFFGQGTRLTVV.

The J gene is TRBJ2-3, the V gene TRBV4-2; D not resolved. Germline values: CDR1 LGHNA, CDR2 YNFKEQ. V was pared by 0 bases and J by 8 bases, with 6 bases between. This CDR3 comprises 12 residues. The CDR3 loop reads CASSQDLATQYF. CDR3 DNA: TGTGCCAGCAGCCAAGATCTTGCTACGCAGTATTTT.

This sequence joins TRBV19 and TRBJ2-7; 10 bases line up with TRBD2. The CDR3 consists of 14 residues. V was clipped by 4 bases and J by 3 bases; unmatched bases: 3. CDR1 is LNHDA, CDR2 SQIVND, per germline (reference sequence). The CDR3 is CASSTTSGVYEQYF. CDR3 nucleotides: TGTGCCAGTAGTACAACTAGCGGGGTCTACGAGCAGTACTTC.

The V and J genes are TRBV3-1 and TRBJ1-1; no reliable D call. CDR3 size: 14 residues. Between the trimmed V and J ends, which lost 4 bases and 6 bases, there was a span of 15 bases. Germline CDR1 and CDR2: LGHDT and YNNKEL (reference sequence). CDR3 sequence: CASSRVAEGSEAFF. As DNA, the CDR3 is TGTGCCAGCAGCCGCGTGGCGGAGGGTTCTGAAGCTTTCTTT.

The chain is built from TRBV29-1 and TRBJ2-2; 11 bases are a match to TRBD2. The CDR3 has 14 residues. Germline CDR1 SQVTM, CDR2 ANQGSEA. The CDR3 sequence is CSGVTSGDTGELFF. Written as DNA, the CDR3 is TGCAGTGGAGTGACTAGCGGGGATACCGGGGAGCTGTTTTTT.

In DNA, the CDR3 is TGTGCCAGCAGCATAGTAACTGGCGGCACAGATACGCAGTATTTT. Its protein product is CASSIVTGGTDTQYF. V and J are TRBV7-2 and TRBJ2-3; D call uncertain. The CDR3 is made up of 15 amino acids. CDR1 SGHTA and CDR2 FQGNSA come from the germline V gene. Trimming shortened V by 5 bases and J by 1 base, and 13 bases separated the two germline ends.

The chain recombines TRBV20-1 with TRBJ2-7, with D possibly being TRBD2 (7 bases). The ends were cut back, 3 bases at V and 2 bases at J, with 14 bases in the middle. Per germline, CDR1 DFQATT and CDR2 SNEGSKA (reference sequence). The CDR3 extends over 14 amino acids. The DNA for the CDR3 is TGCAGTGCTAGGGGCGGGGGCACCACCTACGAGCAGTACTTC. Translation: CSARGGGTTYEQYF.

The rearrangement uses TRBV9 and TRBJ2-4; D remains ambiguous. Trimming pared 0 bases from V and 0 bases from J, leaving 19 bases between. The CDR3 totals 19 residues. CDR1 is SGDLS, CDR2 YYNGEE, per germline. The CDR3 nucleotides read TGTGCCAGCAGCGTAGATCTCCCCAGCGCCTCCTCAGCCAAAAACATTCAGTACTTC. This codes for CASSVDLPSASSAKNIQYF.

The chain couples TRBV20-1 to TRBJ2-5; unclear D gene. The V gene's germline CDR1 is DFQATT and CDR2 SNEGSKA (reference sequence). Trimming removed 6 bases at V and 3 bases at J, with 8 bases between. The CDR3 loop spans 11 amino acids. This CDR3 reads CSADSKETQYF. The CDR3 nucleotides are TGCAGTGCCGACTCAAAAGAGACCCAGTACTTC.

In DNA form, the CDR3 reads TGTGCCAGCAGCTTAGGGGGACAGGGGTTTAATGAAGCTTTCTTT. It is translated as CASSLGGQGFNEAFF. The rearrangement joins TRBV7-2 to TRBJ1-1; TRBD1 matches at 10 bases. Germline V gene sequence: CDR1 SGHTA, CDR2 FQGNSA. Trimming took 1 base from V and 7 from J; bases not matched to a gene: 6. This CDR3 has 15 residues.

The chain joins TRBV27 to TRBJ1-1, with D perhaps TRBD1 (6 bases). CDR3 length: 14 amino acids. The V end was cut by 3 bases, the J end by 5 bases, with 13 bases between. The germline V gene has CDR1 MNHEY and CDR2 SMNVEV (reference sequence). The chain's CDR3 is CASSFGRGWTEAFF. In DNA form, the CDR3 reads TGTGCCAGCAGTTTTGGAAGGGGGTGGACTGAAGCTTTCTTT.

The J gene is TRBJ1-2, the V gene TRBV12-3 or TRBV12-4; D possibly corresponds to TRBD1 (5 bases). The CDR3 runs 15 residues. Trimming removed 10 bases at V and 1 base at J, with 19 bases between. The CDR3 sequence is CANDGRTGGNYGYTF. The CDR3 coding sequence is TGTGCCAACGACGGTCGGACCGGGGGTAACTATGGCTACACCTTC.

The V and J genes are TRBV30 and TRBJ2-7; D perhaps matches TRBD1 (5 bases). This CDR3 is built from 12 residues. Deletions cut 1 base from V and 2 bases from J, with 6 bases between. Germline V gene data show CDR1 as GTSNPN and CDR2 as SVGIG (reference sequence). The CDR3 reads CAWSGQPYEQYF. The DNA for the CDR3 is TGTGCCTGGAGTGGACAGCCCTACGAGCAGTACTTC.

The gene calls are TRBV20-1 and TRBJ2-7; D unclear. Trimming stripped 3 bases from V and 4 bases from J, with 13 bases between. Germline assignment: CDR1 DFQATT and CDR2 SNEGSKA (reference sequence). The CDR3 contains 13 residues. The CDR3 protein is CSASGKGLYEQYF. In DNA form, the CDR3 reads TGCAGTGCTAGTGGCAAAGGGTTGTACGAGCAGTACTTC.

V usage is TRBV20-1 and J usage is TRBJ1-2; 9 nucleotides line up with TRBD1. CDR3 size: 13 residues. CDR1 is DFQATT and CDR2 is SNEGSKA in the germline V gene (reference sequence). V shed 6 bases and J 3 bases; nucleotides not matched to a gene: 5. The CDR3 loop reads CSAPYRGHYGYTF. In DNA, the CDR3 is TGCAGTGCCCCCTACAGGGGGCACTATGGCTACACCTTC.

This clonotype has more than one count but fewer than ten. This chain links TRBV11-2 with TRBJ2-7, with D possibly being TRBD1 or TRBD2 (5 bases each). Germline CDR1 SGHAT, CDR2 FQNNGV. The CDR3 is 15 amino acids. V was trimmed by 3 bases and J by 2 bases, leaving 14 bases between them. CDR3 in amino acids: CASSLSGTETYEQYF. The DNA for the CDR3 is TGTGCCAGCAGCTTGTCCGGGACGGAAACCTACGAGCAGTACTTC.

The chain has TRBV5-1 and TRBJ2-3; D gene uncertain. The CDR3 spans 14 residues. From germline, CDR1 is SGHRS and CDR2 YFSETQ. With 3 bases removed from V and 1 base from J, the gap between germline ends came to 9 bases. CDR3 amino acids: CASSWDWGTDTQYF. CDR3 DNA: TGCGCCAGCAGCTGGGATTGGGGCACAGATACGCAGTATTTT. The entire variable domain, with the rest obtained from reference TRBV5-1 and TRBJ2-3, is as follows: KAGVTQTPRYLIKTRGQQVTLSCSPISGHRSVSWYQQTPGQGLQFLFEYFSETQRNKGNFPGRFSGRQFSNSRSEMNVSTLELGDSALYLCASSWDWGTDTQYFGPGTRLTVL.

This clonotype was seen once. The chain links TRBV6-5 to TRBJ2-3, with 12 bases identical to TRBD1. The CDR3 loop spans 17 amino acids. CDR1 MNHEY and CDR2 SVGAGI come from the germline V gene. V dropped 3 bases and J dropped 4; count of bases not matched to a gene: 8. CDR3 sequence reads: CASSYRTGTGGPDTQYF. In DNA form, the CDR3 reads TGTGCCAGCAGTTATCGCACCGGGACAGGGGGCCCAGATACGCAGTATTTT.

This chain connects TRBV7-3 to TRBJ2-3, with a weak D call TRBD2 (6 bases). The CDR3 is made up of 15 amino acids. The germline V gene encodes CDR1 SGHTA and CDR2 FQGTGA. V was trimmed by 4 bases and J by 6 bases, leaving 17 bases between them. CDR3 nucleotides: TGTGCCAGCAGCTCGCAGGCTACTAGCAGGGATACGCAGTATTTT. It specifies CASSSQATSRDTQYF. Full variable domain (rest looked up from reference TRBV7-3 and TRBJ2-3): GAGVSQTPSNKVTEKGKYVELRCDPISGHTALYWYRQSLGQGPEFLIYFQGTGAADDSGLPNDRFFAVRPEGSVSTLKIQRTERGDSAVYLCASSSQATSRDTQYFGPGTRLTVL.

This CDR3 reads CSARDPGQGGTEQYF. The CDR3, as DNA: TGCAGTGCTAGAGACCCGGGACAGGGCGGAACCGAGCAGTACTTC. The rearrangement joins TRBV20-1 to TRBJ2-7, with 9 bases identical to TRBD1. After removal of 0 bases from V and 6 bases from J, the junction contained 9 bases not matched to a gene. The CDR3 contains 15 residues. The germline CDR1 and CDR2 sequences are DFQATT and SNEGSKA (reference sequence).

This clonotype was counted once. The CDR3 coding sequence is TGTGCCAGCAGCGTAGAACTAGCTGGAGGGGATACAGATACGCAGTATTTT. It translates to CASSVELAGGDTDTQYF. This sequence joins TRBV9 and TRBJ2-3, with a tentative D call TRBD2 (6 bases). The germline gives CDR1 SGDLS, CDR2 YYNGEE. CDR3 length: 17 residues. V lost 0 bases, J lost 3 bases, and 17 bases lay in between.

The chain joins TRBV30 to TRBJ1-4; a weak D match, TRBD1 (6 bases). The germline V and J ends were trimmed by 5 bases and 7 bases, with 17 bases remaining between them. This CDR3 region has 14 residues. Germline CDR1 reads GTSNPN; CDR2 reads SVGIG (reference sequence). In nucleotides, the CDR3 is TGTGCCTGGCTTGACAAGGGGGGTGGTGAAAAACTGTTTTTT. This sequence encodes CAWLDKGGGEKLFF.

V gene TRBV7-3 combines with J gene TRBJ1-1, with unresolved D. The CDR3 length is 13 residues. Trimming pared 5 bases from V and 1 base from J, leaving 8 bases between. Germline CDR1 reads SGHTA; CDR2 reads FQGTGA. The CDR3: CASSKTPNTEAFF. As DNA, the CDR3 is TGTGCCAGCAGCAAAACACCGAACACTGAAGCTTTCTTT.

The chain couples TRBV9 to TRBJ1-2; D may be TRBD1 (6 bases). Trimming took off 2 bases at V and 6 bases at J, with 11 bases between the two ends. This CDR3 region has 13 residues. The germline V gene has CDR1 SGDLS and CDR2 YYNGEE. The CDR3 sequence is CASSVDRQDGYTF. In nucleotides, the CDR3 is TGTGCCAGCAGCGTGGACAGACAAGATGGCTACACCTTC.

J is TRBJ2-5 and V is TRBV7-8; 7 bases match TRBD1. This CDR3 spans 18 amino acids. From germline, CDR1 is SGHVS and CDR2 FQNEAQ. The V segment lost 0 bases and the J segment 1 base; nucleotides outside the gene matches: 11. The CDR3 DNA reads TGTGCCAGCAGCTTAGCCCTAGACGAGGGGGACAGCCAAGAGACCCAGTACTTC. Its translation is CASSLALDEGDSQETQYF.

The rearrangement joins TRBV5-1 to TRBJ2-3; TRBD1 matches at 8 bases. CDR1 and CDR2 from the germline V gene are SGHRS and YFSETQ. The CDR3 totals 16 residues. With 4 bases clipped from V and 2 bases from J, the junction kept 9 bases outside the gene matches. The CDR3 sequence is CASSASFQGATDTQYF. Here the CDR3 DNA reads TGCGCCAGCAGCGCCTCTTTCCAGGGGGCCACAGATACGCAGTATTTT.